Listed below are T cell receptor beta chains from one sample, sequenced in a study of blood T cell repertoires in COVID-19. Sequenced by immunoSEQ multiplex PCR; TCRdb stores in-frame clones only, minus some. The sample comprises some 270,000 clones, roughly 86% of which are singletons, and roughly 1.9% rests with the top ten. The specimen sequenced was PBMCs or T cells enriched from blood (not recorded which). Every receptor here comes from a woman in her sixties who had recovered from COVID-19. The CDR3 runs from the conserved cysteine through the conserved F or W. A D gene is named only where the DNA matches it firmly. Only some rows state a clone size, as once, few, many or a class for expanded clones.

abundance	v_gene	j_gene	d_gene	CDR3aa	CDR3nt
once	TRBV15	TRBJ2-3	TRBD1	CATSRERFSTGGTDTQYF	TGTGCCACCAGCAGAGAACGTTTTTCGACAGGGGGGACAGATACGCAGTATTTT
.	TRBV7-2	TRBJ1-2	.	CASSPPAAVDYGYTF	TGTGCCAGCAGCCCCCCAGCGGCAGTCGACTATGGCTACACCTTC
.	TRBV5-1	TRBJ2-1	.	CASSLALSYNEQFF	TGCGCCAGCAGCTTGGCCCTATCATACAATGAGCAGTTCTTC
.	TRBV5-4	TRBJ1-4	.	CASSPVSGDEKLFF	TGTGCCAGCAGCCCCGTATCGGGTGACGAAAAACTGTTTTTT
.	TRBV11-2	TRBJ1-2	.	CASREVGRHGYTF	TGTGCCAGCAGAGAAGTGGGGCGCCATGGCTACACCTTC
.	TRBV5-4	TRBJ2-1	.	CASSFPTSNEQFF	TGTGCCAGCAGCTTTCCGACTAGCAATGAGCAGTTCTTC
.	TRBV6-5	TRBJ1-1	.	CASSTGTGLAFF	TGTGCCAGCAGTACCGGTACGGGTTTAGCTTTCTTT
.	TRBV30	TRBJ1-2	.	CAWGGGYGYTF	TGTGCCTGGGGAGGAGGGTATGGCTACACCTTC
.	TRBV28	TRBJ2-5	TRBD2	CASREGLAGRQETQYF	TGTGCCAGCAGGGAAGGACTAGCGGGGCGCCAAGAGACCCAGTACTTC
.	TRBV28	TRBJ1-5	.	CASRNSPSSMPQHF	TGTGCCAGCCGGAATAGCCCCTCCAGTATGCCCCAGCATTTT
.	TRBV7-8	TRBJ2-2	.	CASSLTTGVPLTGELFF	TGTGCCAGCAGCTTAACTACCGGGGTCCCTTTGACCGGGGAGCTGTTTTTT
.	TRBV19	TRBJ2-2	TRBD2	CATPVGLAGDTGELFF	TGTGCCACTCCGGTGGGGCTAGCGGGGGACACCGGGGAGCTGTTTTTT
.	TRBV7-8	TRBJ1-1	TRBD1	CASSHGTGGEAFF	TGTGCCAGCAGCCACGGGACAGGAGGTGAAGCTTTCTTT
.	TRBV28	TRBJ1-5	TRBD1	CASSPRRGSSNQPQHF	TGTGCCAGCAGTCCCCGCAGGGGGTCAAGCAATCAGCCCCAGCATTTT
.	TRBV23-1	TRBJ1-1	.	CASSQGQTSSGKIEAFF	TGCGCCAGCAGTCAAGGGCAGACTTCCTCGGGAAAGATCGAAGCTTTCTTT
.	TRBV15	TRBJ1-2	.	CATSARRDIFWDGYTF	TGTGCCACCAGCGCCCGCCGGGACATTTTCTGGGATGGCTACACCTTC
.	TRBV20-1	TRBJ1-4	.	CSASLGVSNEKLFF	TGCAGTGCTAGTTTGGGAGTGAGTAATGAAAAACTGTTTTTT
.	TRBV7-6	TRBJ2-3	.	CASSSGRGRGDTQYF	TGTGCCAGCAGCTCCGGGCGGGGAAGAGGAGATACGCAGTATTTT
.	TRBV5-1	TRBJ2-1	TRBD2	CASTGLGRRSYNEQFF	TGCGCCAGCACCGGACTAGGCCGTAGGTCCTACAATGAGCAGTTCTTC
.	TRBV11-2	TRBJ1-6	.	CASSLTPGSGGTPLHF	TGTGCCAGCAGCCTTACTCCGGGATCCGGGGGAACACCCCTCCACTTT
.	TRBV30	TRBJ2-3	TRBD2	CASDRSSGGLDTQYF	TGTGCCTCCGATCGCTCTAGCGGGGGGTTAGATACGCAGTATTTT
.	TRBV10-1	TRBJ2-7	.	CASCYYEQYF	TGCGCCAGTTGTTACTACGAGCAGTACTTC
.	TRBV4-1	TRBJ1-2	.	CASSQDLIPQGTYGYTF	TGCGCCAGCAGCCAAGATCTTATACCCCAGGGGACCTATGGCTACACCTTC
.	TRBV14	TRBJ2-2	TRBD2	CASSLYPLAGVGTGELFF	TGTGCCAGCAGCCTATACCCACTAGCGGGAGTCGGCACCGGGGAGCTGTTTTTT
.	TRBV9	TRBJ1-2	TRBD1	CASSAAPPGQGDGYTF	TGTGCCAGCAGCGCCGCCCCCCCGGGACAGGGGGATGGCTACACCTTC
.	TRBV9	TRBJ1-6	.	CASSSQGVDNSPLHF	TGTGCCAGCAGCTCCCAAGGAGTGGATAATTCACCCCTCCACTTT
.	TRBV13	TRBJ2-5	TRBD1	CASSSRTGWETQYF	TGTGCCAGCAGCTCCCGGACAGGGTGGGAGACCCAGTACTTC
.	TRBV2	TRBJ1-6	.	CASSDTPRNYNSPLHF	TGTGCCAGCAGTGATACCCCCAGAAACTATAATTCACCCCTCCACTTT
.	TRBV10-1	TRBJ2-7	TRBD1	CASGPGTGPEQYF	TGCGCCAGCGGCCCCGGGACAGGGCCCGAGCAGTACTTC
.	TRBV28	TRBJ1-2	.	CASRQGDYGYTF	TGTGCCAGCAGACAGGGTGATTATGGCTACACCTTC
.	TRBV30	TRBJ1-3	.	CAWSDGGTNTIYF	TGTGCCTGGAGTGACGGGGGGACAAACACCATATATTTT
.	TRBV27	TRBJ2-1	.	CASRGTLYNEQFF	TGTGCCAGCAGGGGGACTCTCTACAATGAGCAGTTCTTC
.	TRBV7-9	TRBJ2-1	TRBD2	CASSLVYGSGRASEQFF	TGTGCCAGCAGCTTAGTTTATGGAAGCGGGAGGGCCAGCGAGCAGTTCTTC
.	TRBV2	TRBJ1-4	.	CASRRQTNEKLFF	TGTGCCAGCAGACGACAGACTAATGAAAAACTGTTTTTT
.	TRBV28	TRBJ1-5	TRBD1	CASRWTGRDQPQHF	TGTGCCAGCAGATGGACAGGTAGGGATCAGCCCCAGCATTTT
.	TRBV5-1	TRBJ1-2	TRBD1	CASSLTQGADYGYTF	TGCGCCAGCAGCTTGACACAGGGGGCCGACTATGGCTACACCTTC
.	TRBV27	TRBJ1-6	.	CASSPHGNSPLHF	TGTGCCAGCAGTCCCCACGGGAATTCACCCCTCCACTTT